Listed below are T cell receptor beta chains from one sample, sequenced in a study of T cell changes during pregnancy in multiple sclerosis. Assay used: immunoSEQ multiplex PCR; TCRdb lists only in-frame clones, some missing. The repertoire consists of around 40,000 clones, with roughly 89% occurring once and the leading ten covering 1.2%. Sequenced here: CD4+ T cells from peripheral blood mononuclear cells, sampled in the first trimester of pregnancy. These receptors were taken from a female donor with multiple sclerosis, enrolled in a pregnancy study. Each CDR3 is given with its conserved first and last residue. D genes are given only for firm matches. A clone size is listed for some rows: how often the clone was seen (once, few, many), or a class if it is expanded.

clone size	D gene	V gene	J gene	CDR3 protein	CDR3 DNA
-	-	TRBV9	TRBJ2-3	CASSARFYRSDTQYF	TGTGCCAGCAGCGCCCGATTCTACCGGTCAGATACGCAGTATTTT
once	-	TRBV7-9	TRBJ2-2	CASSPTVRNTGELFF	TGTGCCAGCAGCCCAACTGTGAGGAACACCGGGGAGCTGTTTTTT
-	TRBD2	TRBV7-9	TRBJ2-1	CASSPPGGRASNEQFF	TGTGCCAGCAGCCCACCAGGCGGGAGGGCCTCCAATGAGCAGTTCTTC
-	-	TRBV21-1	TRBJ2-7	CASSKVYCGIASLEQYF	TGTGCCAGCAGCAAAGTTTACTGCGGGATCGCGTCTCTCGAGCAGTACTTC
-	-	TRBV7-2	TRBJ1-1	CASSLQGHTEAFF	TGTGCCAGCAGCTTACAGGGCCACACTGAAGCTTTCTTT
-	TRBD1	TRBV10-3	TRBJ1-2	CAIREGQVEGGYTF	TGTGCCATCAGGGAAGGACAGGTTGAAGGTGGCTACACCTTC
-	-	TRBV2	TRBJ2-5	CASSRGSWETQYF	TGTGCCAGCTCAAGGGGGTCTTGGGAGACCCAGTACTTC
-	TRBD1	TRBV12-5	TRBJ1-3	CASGLDWGQGAVPTIYF	TGTGCTAGTGGTTTGGATTGGGGACAGGGCGCCGTTCCCACCATATATTTT
-	-	TRBV7-8	TRBJ2-1	CASRPVDSSSYNEQFF	TGTGCCAGCAGACCCGTGGACAGCAGCTCCTACAATGAGCAGTTCTTC
-	-	TRBV29-1	TRBJ2-3	CSVEDGRAQVEQYF	TGCAGCGTTGAAGACGGGCGGGCGCAGGTGGAGCAGTATTTT
once	-	TRBV5-4	TRBJ2-2	CASSLWGGRGELFF	TGTGCCAGCAGCTTATGGGGGGGCCGGGGGGAGCTGTTTTTT
-	-	TRBV27	TRBJ2-7	CASSPIGTSASGEQYF	TGTGCCAGCAGTCCAATCGGGACTTCAGCTAGTGGCGAGCAGTACTTC
-	TRBD1	TRBV5-1	TRBJ2-5	CASSPRTGEGETQYF	TGCGCCAGCAGCCCTCGGACAGGGGAAGGCGAGACCCAGTACTTC
-	-	TRBV5-1	TRBJ2-3	CASSLGGSQDTQYF	TGCGCCAGCAGCTTGGGAGGGAGTCAAGATACGCAGTATTTT
-	TRBD1	TRBV30	TRBJ2-7	CAGGQDYEQYF	TGTGCCGGGGGACAGGATTACGAGCAGTACTTC
-	TRBD1	TRBV19	TRBJ1-5	CASSGTGGGQPQHF	TGTGCCAGTAGCGGGACAGGGGGCGGTCAGCCCCAGCATTTT
-	TRBD1	TRBV27	TRBJ1-6	CASRPGTAYNSPLHF	TGTGCCAGCAGACCCGGGACAGCCTATAATTCACCCCTCCACTTT
-	TRBD1	TRBV28	TRBJ2-3	CASSLWTGSSTDTQYF	TGTGCCAGCAGTTTGTGGACAGGCTCTAGCACAGATACGCAGTATTTT
-	-	TRBV7-9	TRBJ1-2	CASSRDSEGYTF	TGTGCCAGCAGTCGAGATTCCGAGGGCTACACCTTC
-	-	TRBV5-5	TRBJ2-1	CASSLGLLSGPAYNEQFF	TGTGCCAGCAGCTTGGGACTCTTAAGCGGCCCCGCCTACAATGAGCAGTTCTTC
once	TRBD1	TRBV30	TRBJ2-7	CAWGGGTGAYEQYF	TGTGCCTGGGGGGGCGGGACAGGGGCCTACGAGCAGTACTTC
-	-	TRBV6-5	TRBJ2-2	CASSYEEGTGELFF	TGTGCCAGCAGTTACGAGGAGGGCACCGGGGAGCTGTTTTTT
-	TRBD2	TRBV19	TRBJ2-1	CASSNRLAGSGNEQFF	TGTGCCAGTAGTAACAGACTAGCGGGGAGTGGCAATGAGCAGTTCTTC
-	TRBD2	TRBV4-2	TRBJ2-7	CASSPERGGYEQYF	TGTGCCAGCAGCCCCGAGCGGGGGGGGTACGAGCAGTACTTC